The clone carrying this TCR beta chain came up many times. The antigen remains undetermined. The data derive from a study of glioma-infiltrating T cells. The CDR3 length is 17 residues. CDR1 is SNHLY, CDR2 FYNNEI, per germline. Unmatched junction bases numbered 7, after V lost 5 bases and J lost 3 bases. Amplification of TCR alpha and beta CDR3 regions from RNA used iRepertoire nested multiplex PCR. TCRdb fed the multiplex PCR reads into MiXCR, producing one record per CDR3 protein. The sample records tens of thousands of distinct CDR3 sequences, about 25% being singletons. General study findings and limits: Non-neoplastic patients had below-expected tissue-blood divergence, while all gliomas exceeded expectation.

Sequencing input: glioma tissue, nonneoplastic brain tissue, or PBMCs (not recorded which). The V call is TRBV2, the J call TRBJ2-1, with TRBD2 identical over 13 bases. The source of this sequence is a human donor with low-grade glioma or glioblastoma, undergoing nonglioma brain surgery, or in good health (not recorded which). CDR3 amino acids: CASSPKRLAGGYNEQFF. For the CDR3, the DNA is TGTGCCAGCAGTCCAAAACGACTAGCGGGAGGCTACAATGAGCAGTTCTTC.